This passage covers 13 T cell receptor beta chains from one sample sequenced in a study of T cell responses to AZD1222 COVID-19 vaccine. Produced via immunoSEQ multiplex PCR; TCRdb's table is partial and in-frame only. Of 150,000 to 180,000 clones in the sample, approximately 87% were seen once. The sample consisted of peripheral blood, taken on day 0 of MenACWY control vaccination. The source is an adult in good health.

This rearrangement joins TRBV9 to TRBJ2-1, with a possible D match to TRBD2 (5 bases). Per germline, CDR1 SGDLS and CDR2 YYNGEE. V shed 2 bases and J shed 4 bases, with 13 bases lying between them. The CDR3 sequence is 15 residues long. CDR3 sequence: CASSVGADFYNEQFF. The CDR3 DNA reads TGTGCCAGCAGCGTGGGAGCCGACTTTTACAATGAGCAGTTCTTC.

The rearrangement uses TRBV7-2 and TRBJ2-3; D unclear. In germline, CDR1 is SGHTA, CDR2 FQGNSA. Trimming left V 2 bases short and J 6 bases short, with 3 bases between. CDR3 length: 11 residues. CDR3 nucleotides: TGTGCCAGCAGCTTAACGGATACGCAGTATTTT. Translating gives CASSLTDTQYF. The variable domain in full, completed from reference TRBV7-2 and TRBJ2-3, reads GAGVSQSPSNKVTEKGKDVELRCDPISGHTALYWYRQSLGQGLEFLIYFQGNSAPDKSGLPSDRFSAERTGGSVSTLTIQRTQQEDSAVYLCASSLTDTQYFGPGTRLTVL.

The rearrangement links TRBV11-3 to TRBJ2-7; no clear D. This CDR3 has 16 residues. Trimming stripped 4 bases from V and 0 bases from J, with 16 bases between. Germline V CDR1 and CDR2: SGHNT, YENEEA. CDR3 in amino acids: CASSSTLRIPSYEQYF. In DNA, the CDR3 is TGTGCCAGCAGCTCCACCTTACGGATTCCCTCCTACGAGCAGTACTTC. The variable domain in full, with the rest retrieved from reference TRBV11-3 and TRBJ2-7, is EAGVVQSPRYKIIEKKQPVAFWCNPISGHNTLYWYLQNLGQGPELLIRYENEEAVDDSQLPKDRFSAERLKGVDSTLKIQPAELGDSAVYLCASSSTLRIPSYEQYFGPGTRLTVT.

Written as DNA, the CDR3 is TGTGCCACCAGCTTTCGGGACATGTCGCCCCTCCACTTT. This encodes CATSFRDMSPLHF. This rearrangement joins TRBV15 to TRBJ1-6, with D possibly being TRBD1 (6 bases). Germline V gene sequence: CDR1 LNHNV, CDR2 YYDKDF (reference sequence). The CDR3 spans 13 residues. V lost 5 bases to trimming and J lost 13 bases, with 15 bases between them.

The rearrangement joins TRBV19 to TRBJ1-3, with D possibly matching TRBD1 (6 bases). V was trimmed by 4 bases and J by 6 bases, leaving 16 bases between them. Germline CDR1 and CDR2: LNHDA and SQIVND (reference sequence). The CDR3 consists of 15 residues. CDR3 amino acids: CASSTRGQPPNTIYF. CDR3 DNA sequence: TGTGCCAGTAGTACCAGAGGACAGCCCCCAAACACCATATATTTT.

As regards this clone: Other DNA sequences in this specimen translate into the identical CDR3. The chain uses TRBV5-1 and TRBJ2-1; TRBD2 aligns across 14 bases. The CDR3 contains 17 residues. Germline V gene sequence: CDR1 SGHRS, CDR2 YFSETQ. J lost 4 bases, V lost 4 bases, and 7 bases had no gene match. CDR3 coding DNA: TGCGCCAGCAGCCCTCGACTAGCGGGGGGGTCGTACAATGAGCAGTTCTTC. This encodes CASSPRLAGGSYNEQFF.

This clone has just one count. The chain links TRBV5-1 to TRBJ1-3; D possibly corresponds to TRBD1 (6 bases). The CDR3 has 15 residues. CDR1 SGHRS and CDR2 YFSETQ come from the germline V gene. The V and J ends lost 0 bases and 4 bases respectively, with 11 bases between them. As DNA, the CDR3 is TGCGCCAGCAGCTTGGGGTCAGGGGTCGGAAACACCATATATTTT. Translated: CASSLGSGVGNTIYF.

The DNA for the CDR3 is TGTGCCAGCTCAGTCTCCGTGGCAGAACTCTCTGGAAACACCATATATTTT. This encodes CASSVSVAELSGNTIYF. This chain links TRBV18 with TRBJ1-3; D is unclear. The germline V and J ends were trimmed by 5 bases and 0 bases, with 17 bases remaining between them. The germline V gene encodes CDR1 KGHSH and CDR2 LQKENI. The length of the CDR3 is 17 residues.

The gene calls are TRBV19 and TRBJ1-2; unclear D gene. Germline CDR1 LNHDA, CDR2 SQIVND (reference sequence). The CDR3 extends over 14 amino acids. With 7 bases removed from V and 2 bases from J, the gap between germline ends came to 14 bases. Here the CDR3 DNA reads TGTGCCAGTAACGCCCCCGGAGGGAACTATGGCTACACCTTC. Translated: CASNAPGGNYGYTF.

This chain connects TRBV15 to TRBJ2-1; D remains ambiguous. The length of the CDR3 is 14 residues. V was cut by 0 bases and J by 3 bases, with 6 bases left in between. Germline lookup yields CDR1 LNHNV and CDR2 YYDKDF (reference sequence). DNA for the CDR3: TGTGCCACCAGCAGAGATTTCGTCTACAATGAGCAGTTCTTC. Its protein product is CATSRDFVYNEQFF.

The J gene is TRBJ1-2, the V gene TRBV29-1; D is ambiguous. V lost 2 bases to trimming and J lost 4 bases, with 8 bases between them. CDR1 is SQVTM, CDR2 ANQGSEA, per germline. The CDR3 length is 12 residues. This chain's CDR3 is CSVEQAIYGYTF. CDR3 sequence (DNA): TGCAGCGTTGAACAGGCGATCTATGGCTACACCTTC.

This chain uses TRBV18 with TRBJ2-7, with unresolved D. This CDR3 region has 13 residues. V was shortened by 4 bases and J by 0 bases, with 7 bases between the two germline ends. Per the germline V gene, CDR1 is KGHSH and CDR2 is LQKENI. CDR3 nucleotide sequence: TGTGCCAGCTCACGGACGGACTCCTACGAGCAGTACTTC. It is translated as CASSRTDSYEQYF. The full variable domain, its missing parts supplied by reference TRBV18 and TRBJ2-7, is NAGVMQNPRHLVRRRGQEARLRCSPMKGHSHVYWYRQLPEEGLKFMVYLQKENIIDESGMPKERFSAEFPKEGPSILRIQQVVRGDSAAYFCASSRTDSYEQYFGPGTRLTVT.

The V gene is TRBV5-1, the J gene TRBJ1-1, with 7 bases matching TRBD1. Trimming at V came to 4 bases and at J to 0 bases, leaving 6 bases not matched to a gene. CDR1 and CDR2 from the germline V gene are SGHRS and YFSETQ. The CDR3 loop spans 15 amino acids. CDR3 coding DNA: TGCGCCAGCAGCATTCGACAGGGCCTGAACACTGAAGCTTTCTTT. Protein product: CASSIRQGLNTEAFF. The full variable domain, completed using reference TRBV5-1 and TRBJ1-1, is KAGVTQTPRYLIKTRGQQVTLSCSPISGHRSVSWYQQTPGQGLQFLFEYFSETQRNKGNFPGRFSGRQFSNSRSEMNVSTLELGDSALYLCASSIRQGLNTEAFFGQGTRLTVV.